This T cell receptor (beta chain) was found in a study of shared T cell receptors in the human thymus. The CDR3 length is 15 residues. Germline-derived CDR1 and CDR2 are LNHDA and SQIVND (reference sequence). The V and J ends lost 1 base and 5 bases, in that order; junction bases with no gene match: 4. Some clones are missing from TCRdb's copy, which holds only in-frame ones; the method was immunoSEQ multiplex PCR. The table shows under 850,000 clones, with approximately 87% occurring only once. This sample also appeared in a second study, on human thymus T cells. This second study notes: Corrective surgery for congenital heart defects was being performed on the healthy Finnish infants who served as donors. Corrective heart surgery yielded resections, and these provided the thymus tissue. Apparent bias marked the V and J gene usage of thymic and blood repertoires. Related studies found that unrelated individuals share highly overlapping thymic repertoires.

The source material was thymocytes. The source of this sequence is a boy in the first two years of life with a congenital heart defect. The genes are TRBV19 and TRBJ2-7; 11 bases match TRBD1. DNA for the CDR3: TGTGCCAGTAGTATAGGGGACAGGGGGAGCCACGAGCAGTACTTC. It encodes CASSIGDRGSHEQYF.